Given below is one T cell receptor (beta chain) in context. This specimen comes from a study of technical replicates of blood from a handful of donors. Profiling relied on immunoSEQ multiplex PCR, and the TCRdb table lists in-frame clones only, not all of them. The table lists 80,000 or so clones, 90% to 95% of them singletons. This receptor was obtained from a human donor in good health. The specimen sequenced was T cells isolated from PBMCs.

The CDR3 loop reads CASSLVLRDLNYEQYF. The CDR3 DNA reads as TGTGCCAGCAGCTTAGTACTTCGGGACTTAAACTACGAGCAGTACTTC. This chain joins TRBV7-2 and TRBJ2-7, with D perhaps TRBD2 (6 bases). The CDR3 sequence is 16 residues long. CDR1 is SGHTA and CDR2 is FQGNSA in the germline V gene. Deletions cut 1 base from V and 3 bases from J, with 16 bases between.